These 21 T cell receptor beta chains came from one sample sequenced in a study of T cells after yellow fever vaccination. TCRdb re-derived calls from the 5' RACE reads in MiXCR, one entry per CDR3 protein. The table includes approximately 300,000 distinct CDR3 sequences, approximately 12% detected once. Material: CD4+ T cells sorted from PBMCs, obtained 45 days after the yellow fever booster vaccination. The receptors were sampled from a man aged 30-40 years who received the YFV17D yellow fever vaccine.

In its sample, this clonotype was seen a few times. This chain uses TRBV5-1 with TRBJ2-5; 9 bases map to TRBD2. In germline, CDR1 is SGHRS, CDR2 YFSETQ. There are 16 residues in the CDR3. The ends lost 0 bases at V and 1 base at J; junction bases unmatched: 4. The DNA for the CDR3 is TGCGCCAGCAGCTTGGATGGAGCGGGAGGCCAAGAGACCCAGTACTTC. It translates to CASSLDGAGGQETQYF.

The sample holds a few counts of this clonotype. The chain is built from TRBV20-1 and TRBJ2-3; tentative D call: TRBD2 (5 bases). CDR3 length equals 19 residues. The V gene's germline CDR1 is DFQATT and CDR2 SNEGSKA (reference sequence). Trimming took 0 bases from V and 0 from J, leaving 22 bases between them. The CDR3 sequence: CSARDHGIRTTPSTDTQYF. The CDR3 DNA is TGCAGTGCTAGAGATCACGGGATTCGAACCACCCCTAGCACAGATACGCAGTATTTT.

The J gene is TRBJ2-3, the V gene TRBV20-1, with 7 bases that match TRBD2. The CDR3 runs 15 residues. Germline lookup yields CDR1 DFQATT and CDR2 SNEGSKA (reference sequence). J lost 0 bases, V lost 4 bases, and 7 bases had no gene match. CDR3 sequence: CSAINSGPSTDTQYF. CDR3 DNA sequence: TGCAGTGCTATTAATAGCGGGCCTAGCACAGATACGCAGTATTTT.

In its sample, this clonotype was seen many times. The chain joins TRBV7-2 to TRBJ2-1; D unclear. Trimming removed 1 base from V and 5 bases from J, with 12 bases in between. CDR3 length: 15 residues. CDR1 and CDR2 (germline): SGHTA, FQGNSA. The CDR3 loop reads CASSLGVLAHNEQFF. The CDR3 coding sequence is TGTGCCAGCAGCTTAGGAGTTCTTGCTCACAATGAGCAGTTCTTC.

J is TRBJ2-7 and V is TRBV19; TRBD1 or TRBD2 may be the D gene (5 bases each). The CDR3 runs to 14 residues. Germline V gene sequence: CDR1 LNHDA, CDR2 SQIVND (reference sequence). The V end lost 4 bases, the J end lost 6 bases, and 16 bases lay between the germline ends. For the CDR3, the DNA is TGTGCCAGTAGTACTGTCGACGGGGCTAGCGAGCAGTACTTC. Protein product: CASSTVDGASEQYF.

This sequence joins TRBV19 and TRBJ2-2, with D perhaps matching TRBD2 (5 bases). Trimming shortened V by 1 base and J by 5 bases, and 8 bases separated the two germline ends. CDR1 and CDR2 (germline): LNHDA, SQIVND (reference sequence). This CDR3 contains 14 residues. CDR3 coding DNA: TGTGCCAGTAGTATAGTAGGAGGAACCGGGGAGCTGTTTTTT. Translation: CASSIVGGTGELFF.

This clonotype was found a few times. The chain combines TRBV24-1 with TRBJ2-5; D is uncertain. Germline CDR1 is KGHDR and CDR2 is SFDVKD. This CDR3 spans 13 amino acids. Trimming stripped 4 bases from V and 3 bases from J, with 8 bases between. CDR3 protein: CATSDWNKETQYF. CDR3 DNA sequence: TGTGCCACCAGTGACTGGAACAAAGAGACCCAGTACTTC.

The rearrangement joins TRBV30 to TRBJ1-6; no firm D call. The germline gives CDR1 GTSNPN, CDR2 SVGIG (reference sequence). CDR3 length: 11 amino acids. Trimming took off 3 bases at V and 11 bases at J, with 8 bases between the two ends. The DNA for the CDR3 is TGTGCCTGGAGCGCACCAACACCCCTCCACTTT. Protein: CAWSAPTPLHF. Together with reference TRBV30 and TRBJ1-6, the CDR3 gives the full variable domain: SQTIHQWPATLVQPVGSPLSLECTVEGTSNPNLYWYRQAAGRGLQLLFYSVGIGQISSEVPQNLSASRPQDRQFILSSKKLLLSDSGFYLCAWSAPTPLHFGNGTRLTVT.

There are a few counts of this clonotype. The chain employs TRBV3-1 and TRBJ2-7; possibly TRBD2 for D (5 bases). V was pared by 2 bases and J by 4 bases, with 6 bases between. In germline, CDR1 is LGHDT, CDR2 YNNKEL (reference sequence). This CDR3 spans 12 amino acids. The CDR3 coding sequence is TGTGCCAGCAGCCAACGAGGGTACGAGCAGTACTTC. Translated: CASSQRGYEQYF.

The chain is built from TRBV24-1 and TRBJ2-1, with D unresolved. From germline, CDR1 is KGHDR and CDR2 SFDVKD. Trimming shortened V by 4 bases and J by 6 bases, and 12 bases separated the two germline ends. This CDR3 spans 14 amino acids. CDR3 protein: CATSDSLVGNEQFF. In nucleotides, the CDR3 is TGTGCCACCAGTGACTCCCTAGTAGGCAATGAGCAGTTCTTC.

The chain uses TRBV29-1 and TRBJ2-7, with 9 bases that match TRBD1. Losses at the gene ends were 7 bases for V and 3 bases for J; bases not matched to a gene: 7. In germline, CDR1 is SQVTM, CDR2 ANQGSEA. This CDR3 is 13 amino acids long. The CDR3 region has the DNA TGCAGCGCAAACCCGGGACAGGGCTACGAGCAGTACTTC. It specifies CSANPGQGYEQYF.

In DNA, the CDR3 is TGTGCCAGCAGCCCTAAGGGGCAGGACTATGGCTACACCTTC. This codes for CASSPKGQDYGYTF. This sequence joins TRBV7-9 and TRBJ1-2; a possible D gene is TRBD1 (5 bases). Per the germline V gene, CDR1 is SEHNR and CDR2 is FQNEAQ (reference sequence). The germline V and J ends were trimmed by 5 bases and 3 bases, with 13 bases remaining between them. There are 14 residues in the CDR3.

V usage is TRBV5-1 and J usage is TRBJ2-3, with no clear D. The V end was cut by 0 bases, the J end by 3 bases, with 8 bases between. Germline V lookup: CDR1 SGHRS, CDR2 YFSETQ. The CDR3 consists of 14 residues. The chain's CDR3 is CASSLDPITDTQYF. The CDR3, as DNA: TGCGCCAGCAGCTTGGACCCCATAACAGATACGCAGTATTTT.

The chain combines TRBV20-1 with TRBJ2-2; the D gene is possibly TRBD2 (5 bases). CDR1 and CDR2 (germline): DFQATT, SNEGSKA (reference sequence). The CDR3 covers 15 residues. The germline V and J ends were trimmed by 5 bases and 3 bases, with 16 bases remaining between them. The CDR3 here is CSASRASGYTGELFF. CDR3 nucleotide sequence: TGCAGTGCTTCCCGAGCCAGCGGTTACACCGGGGAGCTGTTTTTT.

This chain links TRBV27 with TRBJ1-6; D is unresolved. V lost 6 bases and J 8 bases, leaving 11 bases between the germline ends. Germline CDR1 and CDR2: MNHEY and SMNVEV (reference sequence). This CDR3 spans 13 amino acids. Here the CDR3 reads CASSEGWDSPLHF. The CDR3 nucleotides read TGTGCCAGCAGCGAAGGGTGGGATTCACCCCTCCACTTT.

Many counts were recorded for this clonotype. The rearrangement links TRBV7-2 to TRBJ2-2; no reliable D call. In germline, CDR1 is SGHTA, CDR2 FQGNSA. This CDR3 contains 14 residues. V lost 2 bases and J lost 6, with 10 bases in between. This CDR3 reads CASSLHPPAGELFF. The CDR3 region has the DNA TGTGCCAGCAGCTTACATCCCCCAGCCGGGGAGCTGTTTTTT. The full variable domain, rest sourced from reference TRBV7-2 and TRBJ2-2, is GAGVSQSPSNKVTEKGKDVELRCDPISGHTALYWYRQSLGQGLEFLIYFQGNSAPDKSGLPSDRFSAERTGGSVSTLTIQRTQQEDSAVYLCASSLHPPAGELFFGEGSRLTVL.

Remarks on this clonotype: The limits of the CDR3 on the DNA are not certain, so only TCRdb's listed CDR3 is given. This chain connects TRBV6-2 or TRBV6-3 to TRBJ1-2; the DNA was not used to check the table's D call, TRBD1. Germline V lookup: CDR1 MNHEY, CDR2 SVGEGT. The CDR3 spans 18 residues, counting both ends. The chain's CDR3 is CASSFGAGTGDRGYGYTF.

This clonotype came up a few times. This rearrangement joins TRBV16 to TRBJ1-1, with 7 nucleotides matching TRBD1. Per the germline V gene, CDR1 is KGHSY and CDR2 is FQNENV. V dropped 2 bases and J dropped 5; count of bases not matched to a gene: 5. This CDR3 is built from 14 residues. CDR3 sequence: CASSQRQGGTEAFF. CDR3 sequence (DNA): TGTGCCAGCAGCCAAAGACAGGGAGGAACTGAAGCTTTCTTT.

This clonotype was found a few times. The chain employs TRBV20-1 and TRBJ2-1; 8 nucleotides match TRBD2. With V trimmed by 0 bases and J by 7 bases, 8 bases remained unmatched. From germline, CDR1 is DFQATT and CDR2 SNEGSKA (reference sequence). This CDR3 is built from 15 residues. The CDR3 reads CSARELGAGENEQFF. CDR3 bases: TGCAGTGCTAGAGAGTTAGGAGCGGGAGAAAATGAGCAGTTCTTC.

V gene TRBV20-1 combines with J gene TRBJ2-2; D is possibly TRBD1 (5 bases). The V end was cut by 0 bases, the J end by 0 bases, with 11 bases between. This CDR3 has 16 amino acids. The germline CDR1 and CDR2 sequences are DFQATT and SNEGSKA (reference sequence). The DNA for the CDR3 is TGCAGTGCTAGAGATCCGAGACAGTCGAACACCGGGGAGCTGTTTTTT. Translated: CSARDPRQSNTGELFF.

The chain has TRBV7-8 and TRBJ2-1, with 9 bases aligning to TRBD2. Germline CDR1 reads SGHVS; CDR2 reads FQNEAQ. The CDR3 has 16 residues. V was pared by 1 base and J by 6 bases, with 7 bases of the junction left unmatched. The CDR3 protein is CASSLVSGTSLNEQFF. In DNA form, the CDR3 reads TGTGCCAGCAGCTTAGTATCCGGGACTAGCCTCAATGAGCAGTTCTTC.